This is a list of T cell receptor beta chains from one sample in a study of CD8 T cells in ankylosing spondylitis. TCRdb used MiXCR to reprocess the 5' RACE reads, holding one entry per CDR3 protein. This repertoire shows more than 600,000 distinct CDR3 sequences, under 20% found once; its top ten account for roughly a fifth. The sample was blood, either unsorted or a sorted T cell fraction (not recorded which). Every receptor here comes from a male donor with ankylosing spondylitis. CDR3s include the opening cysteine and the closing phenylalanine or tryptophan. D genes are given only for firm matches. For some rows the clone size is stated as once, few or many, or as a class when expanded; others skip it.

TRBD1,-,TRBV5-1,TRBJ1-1,CASSVYRGNTEAFF,TGCGCCAGCAGCGTTTACAGGGGGAACACTGAAGCTTTCTTT
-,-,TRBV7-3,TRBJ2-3,CASSLTFGTDTQYF,TGTGCCAGCAGCTTAACTTTCGGCACAGATACGCAGTATTTT
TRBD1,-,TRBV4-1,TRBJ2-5,CASSQDLDRRDQYF,TGCGCCAGCAGCCAAGACTTGGACAGGCGCGACCAGTACTTC
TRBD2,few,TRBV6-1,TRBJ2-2,CASSKPPGLAGRNTGELFF,TGTGCCAGCAGCAAACCACCGGGACTAGCGGGGAGGAACACCGGGGAGCTGTTTTTT
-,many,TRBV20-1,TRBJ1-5,CSARPLETGGNQPQHF,TGCAGTGCTAGACCCCTTGAGACAGGTGGAAATCAGCCCCAGCATTTT
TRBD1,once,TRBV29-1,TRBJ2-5,CSVTGVQETQYF,TGCAGCGTCACAGGGGTCCAAGAGACCCAGTACTTC
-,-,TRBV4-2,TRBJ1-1,CASSLYRDWDTEAFF,TGTGCCAGCAGCCTTTACAGGGATTGGGACACTGAAGCTTTCTTT
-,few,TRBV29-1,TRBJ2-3,CSVDSVSSTDTQYF,TGCAGCGTTGATTCGGTCTCTAGCACAGATACGCAGTATTTT
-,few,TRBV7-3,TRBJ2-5,CASSLGVSGETQYF,TGTGCCAGCAGCTTAGGGGTTAGCGGAGAGACCCAGTACTTC
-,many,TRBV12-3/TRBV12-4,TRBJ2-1,CASSYQYNEQFF,TGTGCCAGCAGTTACCAGTACAATGAGCAGTTCTTC
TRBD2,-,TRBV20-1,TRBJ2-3,CSARDPLRESTDTQYF,TGCAGTGCTAGAGATCCACTGCGGGAGTCTACAGATACGCAGTATTTT
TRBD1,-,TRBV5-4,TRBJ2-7,CASSQPGTDSYEQYF,TGTGCCAGCAGCCAACCCGGGACAGATAGCTACGAGCAGTACTTC
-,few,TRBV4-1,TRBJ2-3,CASSQSSNNYYDTQYF,TGCGCCAGCAGCCAATCGTCGAACAATTACTACGATACGCAGTATTTT
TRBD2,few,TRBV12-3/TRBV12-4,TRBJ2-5,CASRSWTSGRETQYF,TGTGCCAGCAGATCTTGGACTAGCGGGAGGGAGACCCAGTACTTC
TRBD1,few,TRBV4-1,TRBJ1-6,CASSHNDRAISPLHF,TGCGCCAGCAGCCATAACGACAGGGCCATATCACCCCTCCACTTT
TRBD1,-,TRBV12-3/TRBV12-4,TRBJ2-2,CASSLDRENHPGELFF,TGTGCCAGCAGTTTGGACAGGGAGAACCACCCCGGGGAGCTGTTTTTT
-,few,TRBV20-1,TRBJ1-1,CSASDGARAGDTEAFF,TGCAGTGCTAGCGATGGGGCCCGGGCAGGGGACACTGAAGCTTTCTTT
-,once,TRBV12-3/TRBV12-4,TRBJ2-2,CASSFDGGRPTGELFF,TGTGCCAGCAGTTTCGACGGGGGGCGTCCAACCGGGGAGCTGTTTTTT
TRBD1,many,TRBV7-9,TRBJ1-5,CASSSGQGSVSNQPQHF,TGTGCCAGCAGCTCGGGACAGGGGTCGGTTAGCAATCAGCCCCAGCATTTT